The TCR beta chain described here comes from a study of naive CD8 T cells in extremely preterm neonates (dated by TCRdb to 2016 to 2017). At the level of the whole study: The abstract gives the adult participants' age range as 25-50 years, whereas the methods give 20-50 years. The study compared the TCRbeta CDR3 repertoires of sorted naive CD8+ T cells among four age groups: extremely preterm neonates, term neonates, young children and adults.

Beyond this particular receptor, the publication reports: Compared with the older groups, preterm CDR3s were shorter and closer to germline, carrying fewer N additions and showing less junctional trimming. As limitations, the authors pointed to a small sample size and variable productive template counts among preterm samples. Preterm neonates shared more CDR3 nucleotide sequences (2.7%) than term neonates (roughly 0.4%), young children (approximately 0.03%) and adults (approximately 0.01%). To track T cell development within individuals, the authors urged prospective longitudinal studies of preterm and term neonates. Preterm neonates showed significantly lower iChao1 richness than every other age group (p < 0.05) along with an even clone distribution, indicating a less rich repertoire.

With respect to this clone: There is no known antigen for this receptor. No base quality values were provided; no much bigger clone lies one nucleotide off.

The junction shows trimming of 6 bases on V and 7 bases on J, plus 10 bases between the germline ends. The CDR3 holds 12 amino acids from the cysteine to the phenylalanine. Just the 36-base CDR3 DNA is kept, in frame starting at base 1. CDR1 and CDR2, per the germline V gene, are SGDLS and YYNGEE. TCRbeta CDR3 regions were amplified from genomic DNA by a two-step, bias-controlled multiplex PCR. The multiplex PCR included primers specific for each TRBV and TRBJ gene segment. The immunoSEQ Assay was used to generate the TCRbeta repertoire data. The authors' pipeline ran thus. To merge closely related sequences, reads went through filtering and clustering using a relative-frequency ratio and a modified nearest-neighbor algorithm. IMGT annotation was the basis for assigning V, D and J genes to CDR3 sequences. Template counts were normalized for PCR amplification bias and quantified against synthetic TCR CDR3 analog sequences. Analyses were restricted to unique productive sequences, meaning in-frame CDR3 sequences without stop codons. The immunoSEQ Analyzer software was used to compute clonality, defined as 1 minus Pielou's evenness, and iChao1 richness. JMP was used for statistical testing, with Student's t-test or a non-parametric test applied depending on Shapiro-Wilk normality results. What TCRdb holds here is the immuneACCESS table cut down to in-frame rearrangements. Part of the clones is not present; checked against another copy, under half of the missing clones reflect an unresolved V gene, and the others are unexplained. D and trimming were read from the DNA, whereas the V and J calls and clone size are those reported in that table. The sample table contains around 7,000 clones; only one count was recorded for 95% to 98% of them. More than 0.3% of the sample goes to the ten largest clones.

The peripheral blood donors were five healthy children aged roughly 16-60 months who were having elective routine surgery, plus five healthy nonsmoking adults. A FACSAria III cell sorter was used to sort live, Annexin V-negative naive CD8+ T cells (CD3+CD8+CD45RA+CCR7+). Each sample yielded roughly 19,000 to 110,000 sorted naive CD8+ T cells. Mononuclear cells were isolated from diluted blood by Ficoll-Paque density gradient centrifugation. Mononuclear cells were cryopreserved in approximately 10% DMSO with around 90% FBS and stored long term at -150°C before sorting. Thawed cells were stained with Annexin V and antibodies against CD3, CD8, CCR7 and CD45RA. The DNeasy Blood and Tissue Kit was used to extract genomic DNA from snap-frozen pellets of sorted cells.

In this chain, TRBV9 is recombined with TRBJ2-2; matching of 5 bases hints at TRBD1 as the D gene. This TCR derives from a human donor in good health. The source material was naive CD8+ T cells from blood. CDR3 reads: CASKGQSGELFF. The DNA is as follows: TGTGCCAGCAAGGGGCAGAGCGGGGAGCTGTTTTTT.